A selection of T cell receptor beta chains follows, all from one sample in a study of Ad26.COV2.S vaccination and SARS-CoV-2 variants. Clones were sequenced by immunoSEQ multiplex PCR, and TCRdb holds only the in-frame ones, with some missing. Here the sample spans about 400,000 clones, roughly four fifths being singletons. This material consisted of peripheral blood, taken in a trial of Ad26.COV2.S vaccine versus placebo. The source of these receptors is a person between 18 and 65 years old who received the Ad26.COV2.S COVID-19 vaccine or a placebo. Each CDR3 is given with its conserved first and last residue. The D gene is left open where the match is weak. The size field is filled for only some rows; it gives once, few, many or a size class.

TRBJ1-3	TRBD1	TRBV27	-	CASSFKPWTGGNSGNTIYF
TRBJ2-7	-	TRBV6-6	-	CAISGSGVYEQYF
TRBJ1-1	-	TRBV19	once	CASSQGGAATEAFF
TRBJ2-3	-	TRBV30	-	CAWSVGSGTDTQYF
TRBJ1-1	-	TRBV19	-	CASRVGGTEAFF
TRBJ2-7	-	TRBV11-1	-	CASSILYGDSYEQYF
TRBJ2-2	TRBD1	TRBV10-1	-	CASSPGGTGLTELFF
TRBJ2-2	-	TRBV24-1	-	CATSELPRGTGELFF
TRBJ2-2	-	TRBV5-1	-	CASSSRPDTGELFF
TRBJ2-3	-	TRBV20-1	-	CSASENTDTQYF
TRBJ1-2	-	TRBV6-6	-	CATTRAYGYTF
TRBJ1-1	-	TRBV5-1	-	CASSLALDREAFF
TRBJ2-1	-	TRBV18	once	CASSPGRRPNEQFF
TRBJ1-2	TRBD1	TRBV29-1	-	CSAPRDRDYGYTF
TRBJ1-1	-	TRBV12-3/TRBV12-4	-	CASSWAGPEAFF
TRBJ2-7	TRBD2	TRBV6-5	-	CASSLQRGNYEQYF
TRBJ2-1	-	TRBV7-8	-	CASSPPFNEQFF
TRBJ1-1	-	TRBV6-1	once	CASSEALVITRDSEAFF
TRBJ1-1	-	TRBV5-6	-	CASSFLDFGNTEAFF
TRBJ2-5	-	TRBV11-2	few	CASSLDVGGYETQYF
TRBJ1-1	-	TRBV7-3	-	CASSPGQNTEAFF
TRBJ2-7	-	TRBV28	-	CASSSFSYEQYF
TRBJ2-7	-	TRBV7-3	-	CASSSQPGGPANF
TRBJ1-6	-	TRBV11-3	few	CASSWGHREPSPLHF
TRBJ2-3	TRBD2	TRBV7-9	-	CASSLGSSGFTDTQYF
TRBJ1-5	TRBD1	TRBV5-6	-	CASSFYDRGTFGPQHF
TRBJ2-1	TRBD2	TRBV24-1	-	CATRGTSGRNEQFF
TRBJ2-7	-	TRBV7-2	-	CASSLRDSHYEQYF
TRBJ1-3	-	TRBV2	-	CASEPDSGNTIYF
TRBJ1-1	-	TRBV7-9	few	CASSLVHMNTEAFF
TRBJ2-7	-	TRBV7-2	-	CASSLMLSSYEQYF
TRBJ1-1	-	TRBV6-6	-	CASSYNPGHQNTEAFF
TRBJ2-5	TRBD2	TRBV9	once	CASSVIGGRQETQYF
TRBJ2-7	-	TRBV28	once	CASSPDGPYEQYF
TRBJ1-1	-	TRBV28	-	CASSHTEAFF
TRBJ1-5	-	TRBV5-6	-	CASSLGRATNQPQHF
TRBJ1-1	-	TRBV5-1	-	CASSTASSGLNTEAFF
TRBJ1-2	TRBD1	TRBV7-2	-	CASSQRQGHYGYTF
TRBJ1-4	-	TRBV11-2	-	CASSERYQGSEKLFF
TRBJ1-5	-	TRBV24-1	-	CATSDGSYSNQPQHF
TRBJ2-1	-	TRBV3-1/TRBV3-2	-	CASSHKYNEQFF
TRBJ1-5	-	TRBV27	few	CASSLSVDWEPQHF
TRBJ1-1	TRBD1	TRBV5-1	-	CASSQKDRVTEAFF
TRBJ1-4	-	TRBV15	-	CATKTGRLPTNEKLFF
TRBJ1-2	-	TRBV6-5	-	CASSYSPGSGGYGYTF
TRBJ2-3	-	TRBV4-3	-	CASSRQKWSTDTQYF
TRBJ2-5	-	TRBV3-1/TRBV3-2	-	CASSQRDTVGTQYF
TRBJ2-7	-	TRBV7-3	-	CASSPGGIEQYF
TRBJ1-5	-	TRBV10-3	-	CAIRGQGVNQPQHF
TRBJ1-1	-	TRBV19	-	CASRPGNTEAFF
TRBJ1-4	-	TRBV29-1	-	CSARRSTNEKLFF
TRBJ1-1	-	TRBV4-1	-	CASSHGGGPRGAFF